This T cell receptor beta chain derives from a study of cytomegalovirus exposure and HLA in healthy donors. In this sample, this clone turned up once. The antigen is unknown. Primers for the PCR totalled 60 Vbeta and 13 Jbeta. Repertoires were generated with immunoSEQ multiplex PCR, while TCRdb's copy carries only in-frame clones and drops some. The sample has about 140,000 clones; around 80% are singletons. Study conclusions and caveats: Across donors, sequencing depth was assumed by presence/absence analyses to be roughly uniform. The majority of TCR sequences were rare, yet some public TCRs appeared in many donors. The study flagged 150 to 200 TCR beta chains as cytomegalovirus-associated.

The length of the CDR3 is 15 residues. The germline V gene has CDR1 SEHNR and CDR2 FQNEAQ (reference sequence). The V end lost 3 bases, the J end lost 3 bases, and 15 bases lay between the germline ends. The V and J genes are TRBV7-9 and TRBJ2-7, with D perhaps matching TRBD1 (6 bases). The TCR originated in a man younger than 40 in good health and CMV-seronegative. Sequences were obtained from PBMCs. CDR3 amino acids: CASSFIRQDFYEQYF. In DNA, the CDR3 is TGTGCCAGCAGCTTCATCCGACAGGACTTCTACGAGCAGTACTTC.